This T cell receptor (beta chain) derives from a study of CD8+CD57+ T cells in acquired aplastic anemia. Patients chosen for sequencing had shown CD8+CD57+ cell expansion by flow cytometry. TCR beta VDJ and CDR3 profiles were obtained from a genomic DNA template. MiXCR, run by TCRdb on the reads, gives a single entry per CDR3 protein. The table has around 180,000 distinct CDR3 sequences, 48% seen once. General observations from the study: Between patients and controls, over 25 CD8+ CDR3 sequences were found in common.

A few counts support this clonotype. As yet, its antigen is unknown. Trimming left V 3 bases short and J 3 bases short, with 8 bases between. The CDR3 totals 13 residues. CDR1 and CDR2 (germline): SNHLY, FYNNEI. The receptor comes from a human donor with aplastic anemia. The chain links TRBV2 to TRBJ2-5; D assignment may be TRBD1 or TRBD2 (5 bases each). The source material was sorted CD4+, CD8+, or CD8+CD57+ T cells (not recorded which) from PBMCs. CDR3 sequence: CASSDGAKETQYF. The CDR3 bases are TGTGCCAGCAGTGACGGGGCGAAAGAGACCCAGTACTTC.